These T cell receptor beta chains were read from a single sample in a study of tumor-infiltrating lymphocytes in primary liver carcinoma. Each CDR3 protein gets one entry after TCRdb re-called the multiplex PCR reads with MiXCR. Here the sample spans some 190,000 distinct CDR3 sequences, about 85% being singletons. The sample taken for sequencing was tumor tissue from primary liver carcinoma. The receptors originated from a man aged 40-49 years with primary liver carcinoma and hepatitis B virus infection. Both conserved end residues are part of each CDR3.

TRBJ2-7 16 TRBV7-2 CASSLVGGRVDYGQYF
TRBJ1-1 14 TRBV5-4 CANSPGREGTEAFF
TRBJ1-1 15 TRBV5-6 CASSLEKVTSIETFF
TRBJ1-5 16 TRBV30 CAWSVRVGGQAVPQHF
TRBJ2-3 16 TRBV11-2 CASSLRAGVSTGTQYF
TRBJ1-3 16 TRBV5-1 CASSDDRARSGNTIYF
TRBJ2-3 15 TRBV12-3/TRBV12-4 CANSLDSGSGRAQYF
TRBJ2-1 15 TRBV11-1 CASNFQVLLDIEQFF
TRBJ2-7 14 TRBV6-2/TRBV6-3 CTSSLRDRAHDLYF
TRBJ2-2 14 TRBV4-2 CTSSQDQVGGELFF
TRBJ2-1 15 TRBV24-1 CATSDLLYQYNEQFF
TRBJ1-1 12 TRBV29-1 CSLDGAPREAFF
TRBJ2-5 14 TRBV12-3/TRBV12-4 CTSSTETDGETQYF
TRBJ2-6 21 TRBV11-2 CASSMGEDRNISLSGANVLTF
TRBJ2-7 15 TRBV6-1 CAIILLAGVPYEQYF
TRBJ2-2 14 TRBV4-1 CASSHVATTGQLFF
TRBJ1-6 14 TRBV28 CASSLRENGSPLNF
TRBJ2-7 14 TRBV5-6 CASSFRSRCFEQYF
TRBJ2-3 16 TRBV5-1 CASSFSSASTTDTQYF
TRBJ1-1 14 TRBV12-3/TRBV12-4 CASSLGLMNAQAFF
TRBJ2-7 15 TRBV4-3 CASSRVRASGYEQYF
TRBJ2-1 13 TRBV11-1 CATSLALEGWQFF
TRBJ2-3 16 TRBV29-1 CSVEDRGGRGTYTQYF
TRBJ2-1 18 TRBV6-5 CASSYSKAAWPSYNEQFF
TRBJ1-2 12 TRBV5-5 CASSYAGYGYTF
TRBJ2-7 15 TRBV11-1 CASSLGSRTSYEQYF
TRBJ1-5 17 TRBV11-2 CASSLAGVAGSNQPQNF
TRBJ1-1 13 TRBV10-3 CATRGGPDTEAFF
TRBJ2-7 14 TRBV11-3 CATRQGVTFYEQYF
TRBJ2-1 14 TRBV5-4 CASTLRDPTNEQFF
TRBJ1-2 17 TRBV4-3 CASSQKYRQGRIYGYIF
TRBJ2-4 17 TRBV11-1 CTSSFPGTCRTKNIQYF
TRBJ1-2 14 TRBV29-1 CSVKFGQWIYGYSF
TRBJ2-2 15 TRBV29-1 CSVGTSTANAGELFF
TRBJ1-3 14 TRBV6-5 CASRPKVSGNIMYF
TRBJ1-5 16 TRBV10-2 CAGSEIDRGGNKPQHF
TRBJ2-2 17 TRBV7-9 CASTSPGTTKNTGELFF
TRBJ2-2 13 TRBV6-5 CTSRQGNTGELFF
TRBJ1-5 13 TRBV5-5 CASSSISNQPQHF
TRBJ2-7 17 TRBV4-1 CASSQERTSGSVYKQYF
TRBJ1-1 17 TRBV4-1 CASMSTSTGVAIDVAFF
TRBJ2-7 13 TRBV19 CASSPGFSYEQYF
TRBJ2-1 11 TRBV5-4 CASSSYNEQFF
TRBJ1-4 13 TRBV5-1 CTSRQGSNEKPFF
TRBJ1-6 16 TRBV5-6 CASFSRSSYYNSPLHF
TRBJ2-2 16 TRBV4-1 CASSQDGAKWGGELFF
TRBJ1-5 14 TRBV7-9 CASSFGGVEQPQHF
TRBJ2-7 14 TRBV4-2 CASSQGRGLYEQNF
TRBJ2-1 19 TRBV6-6 CAGSEASGGLAGIYNEQFF
TRBJ1-2 14 TRBV5-6 CASSPQEADYGYTF
TRBJ2-5 12 TRBV11-1 CTSSQLGETQYF
TRBJ2-1 15 TRBV11-2 CASSLYLGTYSEQFF
TRBJ2-1 15 TRBV4-2 CASSQSGGLHNEQFF
TRBJ1-1 13 TRBV6-2/TRBV6-3 CAGLGQENAEAFF
TRBJ2-3 16 TRBV12-3/TRBV12-4 CASSSRTSGVTDTQCF
TRBJ1-2 14 TRBV6-2/TRBV6-3 CASSSVPLNYGYIF
TRBJ1-2 15 TRBV4-3 CASNQDSGTGDGYTF
TRBJ2-2 13 TRBV4-3 CAGSQDWYWELFF
TRBJ2-7 17 TRBV7-9 CASSLPHLMGQPYEQHF